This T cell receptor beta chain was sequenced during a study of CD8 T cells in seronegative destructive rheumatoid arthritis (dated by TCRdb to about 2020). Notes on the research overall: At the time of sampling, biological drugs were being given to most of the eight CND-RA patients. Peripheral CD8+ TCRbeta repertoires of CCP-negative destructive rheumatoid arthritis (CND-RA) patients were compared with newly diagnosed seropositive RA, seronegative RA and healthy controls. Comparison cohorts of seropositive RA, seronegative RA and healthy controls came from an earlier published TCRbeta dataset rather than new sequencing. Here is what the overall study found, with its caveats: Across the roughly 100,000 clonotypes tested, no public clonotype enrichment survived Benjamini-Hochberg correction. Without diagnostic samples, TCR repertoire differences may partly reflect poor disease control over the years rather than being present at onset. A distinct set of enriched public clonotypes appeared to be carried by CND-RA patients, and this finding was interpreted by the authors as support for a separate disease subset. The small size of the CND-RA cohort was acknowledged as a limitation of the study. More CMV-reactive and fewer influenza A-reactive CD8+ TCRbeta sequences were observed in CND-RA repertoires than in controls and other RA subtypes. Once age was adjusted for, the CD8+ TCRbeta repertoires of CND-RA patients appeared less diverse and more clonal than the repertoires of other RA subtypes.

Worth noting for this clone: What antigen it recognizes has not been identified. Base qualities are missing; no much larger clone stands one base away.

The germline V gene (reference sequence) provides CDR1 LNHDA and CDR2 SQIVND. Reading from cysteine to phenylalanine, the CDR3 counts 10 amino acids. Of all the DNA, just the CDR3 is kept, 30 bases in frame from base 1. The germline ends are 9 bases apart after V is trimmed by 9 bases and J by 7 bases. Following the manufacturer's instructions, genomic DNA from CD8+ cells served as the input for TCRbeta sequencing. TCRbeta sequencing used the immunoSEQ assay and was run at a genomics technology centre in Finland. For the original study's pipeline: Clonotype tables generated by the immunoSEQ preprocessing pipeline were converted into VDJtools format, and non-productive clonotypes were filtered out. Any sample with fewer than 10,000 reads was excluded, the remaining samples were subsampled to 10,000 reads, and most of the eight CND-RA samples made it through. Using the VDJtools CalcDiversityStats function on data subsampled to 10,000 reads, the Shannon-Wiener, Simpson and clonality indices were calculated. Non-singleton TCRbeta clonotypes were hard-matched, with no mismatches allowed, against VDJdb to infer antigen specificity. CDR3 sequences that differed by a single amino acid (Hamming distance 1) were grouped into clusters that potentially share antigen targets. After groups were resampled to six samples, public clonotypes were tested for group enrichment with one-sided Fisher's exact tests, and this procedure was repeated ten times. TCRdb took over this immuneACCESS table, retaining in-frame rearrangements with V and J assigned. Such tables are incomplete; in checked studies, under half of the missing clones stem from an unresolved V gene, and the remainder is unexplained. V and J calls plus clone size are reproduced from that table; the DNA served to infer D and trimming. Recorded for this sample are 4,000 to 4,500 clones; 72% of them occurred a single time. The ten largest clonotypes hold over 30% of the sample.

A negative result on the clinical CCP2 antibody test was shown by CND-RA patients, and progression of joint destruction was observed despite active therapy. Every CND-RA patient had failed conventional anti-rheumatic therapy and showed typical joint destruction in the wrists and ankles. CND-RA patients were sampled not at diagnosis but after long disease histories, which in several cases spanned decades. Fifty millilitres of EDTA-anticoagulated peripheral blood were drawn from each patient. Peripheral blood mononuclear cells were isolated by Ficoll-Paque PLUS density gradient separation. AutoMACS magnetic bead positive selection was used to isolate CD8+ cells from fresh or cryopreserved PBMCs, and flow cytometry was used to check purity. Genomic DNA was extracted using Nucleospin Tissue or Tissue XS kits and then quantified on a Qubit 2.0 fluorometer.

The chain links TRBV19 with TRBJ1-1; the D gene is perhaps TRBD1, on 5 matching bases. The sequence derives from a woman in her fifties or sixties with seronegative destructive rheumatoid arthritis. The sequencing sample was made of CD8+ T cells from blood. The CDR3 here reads CASEGDEAFF. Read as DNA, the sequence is TGTGCCAGCGAAGGGGATGAAGCTTTCTTT.